This T cell receptor (beta chain) was sequenced for a study of T-cell reconstitution after alpha-beta-depleted transplantation in children. The authors prepared the TCRbeta library with unique molecular identifiers. MiXCR, run by TCRdb on the PCR reads, gives a single entry per CDR3 protein. Among 400,000 to 500,000 distinct CDR3 sequences listed, roughly 11% were seen once. The CDR3 covers 15 residues. Germline assignment: CDR1 DFQATT and CDR2 SNEGSKA (reference sequence). Trimming at V came to 0 bases and at J to 6 bases, leaving 10 bases not matched to a gene. This clonotype was found a few times. The source of this sequence is a human donor who donated a stem cell graft to a child with acute myeloid leukemia. J is TRBJ2-7 and V is TRBV20-1; 8 positions agree with TRBD2. The specimen was PBMCs from the stem cell graft donor, collected from the stem cell graft. The CDR3 is CSAREIREGRGEQYF. CDR3 nucleotide sequence: TGCAGTGCTAGAGAGATACGGGAGGGCCGCGGCGAGCAGTACTTC.